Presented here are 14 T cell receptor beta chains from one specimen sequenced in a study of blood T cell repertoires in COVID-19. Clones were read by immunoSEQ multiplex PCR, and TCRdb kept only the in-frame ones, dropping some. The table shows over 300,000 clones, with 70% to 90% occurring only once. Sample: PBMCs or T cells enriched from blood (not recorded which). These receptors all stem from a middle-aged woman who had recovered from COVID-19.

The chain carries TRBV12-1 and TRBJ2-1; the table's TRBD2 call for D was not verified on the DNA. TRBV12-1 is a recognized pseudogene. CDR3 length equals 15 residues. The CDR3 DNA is TGTGCCAGCAGCAAGGGACTACCCACGTACAATGAGCAGTTCTTC. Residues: CASSKGLPTYNEQFF.

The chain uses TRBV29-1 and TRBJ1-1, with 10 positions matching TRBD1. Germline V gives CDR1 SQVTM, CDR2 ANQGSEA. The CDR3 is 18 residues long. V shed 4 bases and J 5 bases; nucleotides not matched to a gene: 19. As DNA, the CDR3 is TGCAGCGTTGGATGGGGACAGGGGAAAATGAAAGGTAGGACTGAAGCTTTCTTT. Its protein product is CSVGWGQGKMKGRTEAFF.

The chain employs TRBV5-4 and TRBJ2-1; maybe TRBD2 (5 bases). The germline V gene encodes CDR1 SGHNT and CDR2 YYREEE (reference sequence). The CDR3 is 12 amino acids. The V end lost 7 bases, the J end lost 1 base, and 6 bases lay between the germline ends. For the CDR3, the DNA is TGTGCCAGCGGAGGATCCTACAATGAGCAGTTCTTC. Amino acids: CASGGSYNEQFF. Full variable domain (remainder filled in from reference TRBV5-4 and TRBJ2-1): ETGVTQSPTHLIKTRGQQVTLRCSSQSGHNTVSWYQQALGQGPQFIFQYYREEENGRGNFPPRFSGLQFPNYSSELNVNALELDDSALYLCASGGSYNEQFFGPGTRLTVL.

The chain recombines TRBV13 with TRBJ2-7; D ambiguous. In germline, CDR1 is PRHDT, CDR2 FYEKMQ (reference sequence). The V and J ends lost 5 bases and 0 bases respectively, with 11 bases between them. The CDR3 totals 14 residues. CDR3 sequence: CASSGNISSYEQYF. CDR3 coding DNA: TGTGCCAGCAGCGGCAACATCAGCTCCTACGAGCAGTACTTC.

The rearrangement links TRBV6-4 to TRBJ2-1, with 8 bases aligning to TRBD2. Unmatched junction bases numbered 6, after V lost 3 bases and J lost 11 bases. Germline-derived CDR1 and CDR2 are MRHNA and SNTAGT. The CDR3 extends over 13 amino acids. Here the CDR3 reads CASSEQASGQQFF. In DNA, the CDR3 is TGTGCCAGCAGTGAGCAGGCTAGCGGGCAGCAGTTCTTC.

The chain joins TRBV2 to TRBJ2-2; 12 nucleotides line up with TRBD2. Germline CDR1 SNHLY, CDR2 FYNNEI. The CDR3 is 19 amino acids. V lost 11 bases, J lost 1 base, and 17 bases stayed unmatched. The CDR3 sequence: CASAGRGLAGGQNTGELFF. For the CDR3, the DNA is TGTGCCTCGGCGGGGCGGGGGCTAGCGGGAGGGCAGAACACCGGGGAGCTGTTTTTT.

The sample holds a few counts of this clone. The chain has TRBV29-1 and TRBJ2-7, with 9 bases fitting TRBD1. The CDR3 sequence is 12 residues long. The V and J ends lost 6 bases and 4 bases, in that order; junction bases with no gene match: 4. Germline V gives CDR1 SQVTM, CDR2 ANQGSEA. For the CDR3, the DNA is TGCAGCGTACAGGGGGCAGAGTACGAGCAGTACTTC. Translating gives CSVQGAEYEQYF.

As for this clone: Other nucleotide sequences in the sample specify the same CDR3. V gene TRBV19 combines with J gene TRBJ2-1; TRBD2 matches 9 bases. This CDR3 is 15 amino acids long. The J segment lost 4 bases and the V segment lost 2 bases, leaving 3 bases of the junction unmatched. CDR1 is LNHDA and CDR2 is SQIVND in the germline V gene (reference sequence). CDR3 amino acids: CASSITSGPYNEQFF. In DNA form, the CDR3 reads TGTGCCAGTAGTATAACTAGCGGGCCTTACAATGAGCAGTTCTTC.

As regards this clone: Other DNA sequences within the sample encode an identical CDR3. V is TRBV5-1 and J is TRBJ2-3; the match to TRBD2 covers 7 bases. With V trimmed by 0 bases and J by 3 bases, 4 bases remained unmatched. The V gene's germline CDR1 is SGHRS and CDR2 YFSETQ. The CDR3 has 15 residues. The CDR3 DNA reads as TGCGCCAGCAGCTTGGTGGGAGGGTTAACAGATACGCAGTATTTT. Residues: CASSLVGGLTDTQYF.

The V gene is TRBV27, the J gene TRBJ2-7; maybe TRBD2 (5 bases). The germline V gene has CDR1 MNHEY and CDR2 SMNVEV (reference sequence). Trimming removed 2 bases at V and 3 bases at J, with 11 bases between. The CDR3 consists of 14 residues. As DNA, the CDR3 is TGTGCCAGCAGTTTAAGCGGTAACGGCTACGAGCAGTACTTC. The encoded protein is CASSLSGNGYEQYF.

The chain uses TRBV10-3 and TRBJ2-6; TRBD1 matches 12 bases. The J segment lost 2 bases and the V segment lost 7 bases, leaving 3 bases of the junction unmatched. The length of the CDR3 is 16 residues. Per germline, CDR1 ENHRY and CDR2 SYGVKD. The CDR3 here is CAITGTGGAGANVLTF. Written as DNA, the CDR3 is TGTGCCATCACTGGGACAGGGGGCGCTGGGGCCAACGTCCTGACTTTC.

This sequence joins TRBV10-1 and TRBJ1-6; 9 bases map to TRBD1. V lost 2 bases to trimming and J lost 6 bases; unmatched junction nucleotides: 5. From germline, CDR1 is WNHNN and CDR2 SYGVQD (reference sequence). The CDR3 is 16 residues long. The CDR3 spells CASSEGLTGGNSPLHF. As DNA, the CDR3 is TGCGCCAGCAGTGAGGGGTTGACAGGGGGTAATTCACCCCTCCACTTT.

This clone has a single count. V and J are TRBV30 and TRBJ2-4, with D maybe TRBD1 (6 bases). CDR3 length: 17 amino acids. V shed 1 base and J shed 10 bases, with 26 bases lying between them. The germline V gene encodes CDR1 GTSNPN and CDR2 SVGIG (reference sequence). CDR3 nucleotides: TGTGCCTGGAGTGCACATGGGGTCGTGGGGGCCTCAGGGATTCAGTACTTC. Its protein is CAWSAHGVVGASGIQYF.

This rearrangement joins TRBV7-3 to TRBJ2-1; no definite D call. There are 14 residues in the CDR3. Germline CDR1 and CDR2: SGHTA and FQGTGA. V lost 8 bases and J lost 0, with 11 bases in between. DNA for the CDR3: TGTGCCAGCCGCCCGGGTAGCTCCTACAATGAGCAGTTCTTC. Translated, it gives CASRPGSSYNEQFF. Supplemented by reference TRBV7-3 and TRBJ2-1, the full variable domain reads GAGVSQTPSNKVTEKGKYVELRCDPISGHTALYWYRQSLGQGPEFLIYFQGTGAADDSGLPNDRFFAVRPEGSVSTLKIQRTERGDSAVYLCASRPGSSYNEQFFGPGTRLTVL.